A selection of T cell receptor beta chains follows, all from one sample in a study of blood T cell repertoires in COVID-19. The assay was immunoSEQ multiplex PCR, and TCRdb's table has in-frame clones only and misses some. The sample holds 90,000 to 110,000 clones, over 75% seen once. Sequenced sample: peripheral blood. Receptors originate from a woman aged 45-65 years with acute or convalescent COVID-19. Each CDR3 is given with its conserved first and last residue. A D gene is named only where the DNA matches it firmly. Clone size appears in some rows only: once, few, many, or a class for an expanded clone.

v_call: TRBV5-1
d_call: .
j_call: TRBJ2-2
clone_size: .
cdr3_aa: CASSLVAGSPGELFF
cdr3_nt: TGCGCCAGCAGCTTGGTTGCAGGATCACCCGGGGAGCTGTTTTTT

v_call: TRBV14
d_call: .
j_call: TRBJ1-1
clone_size: .
cdr3_aa: CASSQLGDLNTEAFF
cdr3_nt: TGTGCCAGCAGCCAATTAGGGGATTTGAACACTGAAGCTTTCTTT

v_call: TRBV9
d_call: .
j_call: TRBJ1-4
clone_size: .
cdr3_aa: CASSKQGNPLNEKLFF
cdr3_nt: TGTGCCAGCAGTAAGCAGGGAAATCCCTTAAATGAAAAACTGTTTTTT

v_call: TRBV12-3/TRBV12-4
d_call: .
j_call: TRBJ1-1
clone_size: few
cdr3_aa: CASSQGMNTEAFF
cdr3_nt: TGTGCCAGCAGTCAGGGGATGAACACTGAAGCTTTCTTT

v_call: TRBV11-1
d_call: TRBD1
j_call: TRBJ2-7
clone_size: .
cdr3_aa: CASSLRDRGHEQYF
cdr3_nt: TGTGCCAGCAGCTTACGGGACAGGGGCCACGAGCAGTACTTC

v_call: TRBV6-5
d_call: TRBD1
j_call: TRBJ2-7
clone_size: few
cdr3_aa: CASSSQTGTYEQYF
cdr3_nt: TGTGCCAGCAGTTCCCAGACAGGGACCTACGAGCAGTACTTC

v_call: TRBV11-2
d_call: TRBD2
j_call: TRBJ2-3
clone_size: .
cdr3_aa: CASSQGLAESTDTQYF
cdr3_nt: TGTGCCAGCAGCCAGGGACTAGCGGAGAGCACAGATACGCAGTATTTT

v_call: TRBV2
d_call: .
j_call: TRBJ1-6
clone_size: .
cdr3_aa: CASNPGLSSPLHF
cdr3_nt: TGTGCCAGCAATCCAGGTCTAAGTTCACCCCTCCACTTT

v_call: TRBV5-1
d_call: .
j_call: TRBJ1-1
clone_size: .
cdr3_aa: CASSPGQNTEAFF
cdr3_nt: TGCGCCAGCAGCCCCGGTCAGAACACTGAAGCTTTCTTT

v_call: TRBV19
d_call: TRBD1
j_call: TRBJ2-1
clone_size: .
cdr3_aa: CASRTRGQDYNEQFF
cdr3_nt: TGTGCCAGTAGAACTAGGGGACAGGATTACAATGAGCAGTTCTTC

v_call: TRBV30
d_call: TRBD1
j_call: TRBJ2-1
clone_size: .
cdr3_aa: CAWNTVRTGLYNEQFF
cdr3_nt: TGTGCCTGGAATACCGTCAGGACAGGTTTATACAATGAGCAGTTCTTC

v_call: TRBV5-6
d_call: .
j_call: TRBJ1-2
clone_size: few
cdr3_aa: CASSLGPGLDF
cdr3_nt: TGTGCCAGCAGCTTGGGGCCAGGTCTGGACTTC

v_call: TRBV7-3
d_call: .
j_call: TRBJ1-1
clone_size: few
cdr3_aa: CASSFQGNTEAFF
cdr3_nt: TGTGCCAGCAGCTTCCAGGGGAACACTGAAGCTTTCTTT

v_call: TRBV14
d_call: .
j_call: TRBJ1-3
clone_size: .
cdr3_aa: CASSQDRGRNTIYF
cdr3_nt: TGTGCCAGCAGCCAAGATAGGGGGAGAAACACCATATATTTT

v_call: TRBV6-5
d_call: .
j_call: TRBJ1-6
clone_size: .
cdr3_aa: CASSYSEGFNNSPLHF
cdr3_nt: TGTGCCAGCAGTTACTCGGAGGGATTCAATAATTCACCCCTCCACTTT

v_call: TRBV4-1
d_call: .
j_call: TRBJ1-5
clone_size: .
cdr3_aa: CASSQEPQDSNSNQPQHF
cdr3_nt: TGCGCCAGCAGCCAAGAACCCCAGGACAGTAATAGCAATCAGCCCCAGCATTTT

v_call: TRBV6-4
d_call: TRBD1
j_call: TRBJ1-1
clone_size: few
cdr3_aa: CASQGAENTEAFF
cdr3_nt: TGTGCCAGCCAGGGGGCGGAAAACACTGAAGCTTTCTTT

v_call: TRBV3-1/TRBV3-2
d_call: .
j_call: TRBJ1-2
clone_size: .
cdr3_aa: CASSHSYGYTF
cdr3_nt: TGTGCCAGCAGCCATAGCTATGGCTACACCTTC

v_call: TRBV3-1/TRBV3-2
d_call: .
j_call: TRBJ1-1
clone_size: .
cdr3_aa: CASSQNQAEAFF
cdr3_nt: TGTGCCAGCAGCCAAAATCAGGCTGAAGCTTTCTTT

v_call: TRBV5-4
d_call: TRBD2
j_call: TRBJ2-5
clone_size: once
cdr3_aa: CASRPGTSSETQYF
cdr3_nt: TGTGCCAGCAGGCCCGGGACTAGCTCGGAGACCCAGTACTTC

v_call: TRBV5-1
d_call: .
j_call: TRBJ1-2
clone_size: .
cdr3_aa: CASSINTGTPNYGYTF
cdr3_nt: TGCGCCAGCAGCATCAACACCGGGACACCTAACTATGGCTACACCTTC

v_call: TRBV2
d_call: .
j_call: TRBJ2-7
clone_size: .
cdr3_aa: CASTSENRFYEQYF
cdr3_nt: TGTGCCAGCACCTCCGAAAACAGGTTTTACGAGCAGTACTTC

v_call: TRBV6-5
d_call: .
j_call: TRBJ1-2
clone_size: .
cdr3_aa: CASSSTGTLNYGYTF
cdr3_nt: TGTGCCAGCAGTTCTACAGGGACACTAAACTATGGCTACACCTTC

v_call: TRBV30
d_call: TRBD1
j_call: TRBJ2-7
clone_size: .
cdr3_aa: CAWNPTGSPYEQYF
cdr3_nt: TGTGCCTGGAACCCGACAGGGAGTCCCTACGAGCAGTACTTC

v_call: TRBV16
d_call: .
j_call: TRBJ2-7
clone_size: .
cdr3_aa: CASSQWGGAGAYEQYF
cdr3_nt: TGTGCCAGCAGCCAATGGGGAGGGGCAGGGGCCTACGAGCAGTACTTC

v_call: TRBV7-9
d_call: .
j_call: TRBJ1-4
clone_size: .
cdr3_aa: CASSLDTDSRNEKLFF
cdr3_nt: TGTGCCAGCAGCCTCGACACGGACAGTAGGAATGAAAAACTGTTTTTT

v_call: TRBV19
d_call: .
j_call: TRBJ2-7
clone_size: .
cdr3_aa: CASSKDSRGSYEQYF
cdr3_nt: TGTGCCAGTAGTAAAGACAGCCGAGGCTCCTACGAGCAGTACTTC

v_call: TRBV12-5
d_call: TRBD1
j_call: TRBJ1-4
clone_size: .
cdr3_aa: CASGLRSSRTGLFF
cdr3_nt: TGTGCTAGTGGTTTGAGGAGTTCAAGGACAGGACTGTTTTTT

v_call: TRBV18
d_call: TRBD1
j_call: TRBJ2-7
clone_size: .
cdr3_aa: CATGQGAEYEQYF
cdr3_nt: TGTGCCACCGGACAGGGGGCCGAGTACGAGCAGTACTTC

v_call: TRBV10-3
d_call: .
j_call: TRBJ1-5
clone_size: once
cdr3_aa: CASRGAEYQPQHF
cdr3_nt: TGTGCTTCCCGGGGGGCGGAGTATCAGCCCCAGCATTTT

v_call: TRBV5-1
d_call: TRBD1
j_call: TRBJ1-1
clone_size: .
cdr3_aa: CASSLQGAQTEAFF
cdr3_nt: TGCGCCAGCAGCTTACAGGGGGCGCAGACTGAAGCTTTCTTT

v_call: TRBV7-2
d_call: .
j_call: TRBJ2-2
clone_size: few
cdr3_aa: CASSLMRNTGELFF
cdr3_nt: TGTGCCAGCAGCTTAATGAGGAACACCGGGGAGCTGTTTTTT

v_call: TRBV6-6
d_call: .
j_call: TRBJ1-5
clone_size: few
cdr3_aa: CASSYSNGGEAQHF
cdr3_nt: TGTGCCAGCAGTTACTCGAACGGGGGGGAAGCCCAGCATTTT

v_call: TRBV19
d_call: .
j_call: TRBJ1-3
clone_size: .
cdr3_aa: CATATGSSGNTIYF
cdr3_nt: TGTGCCACCGCGACAGGATCCTCTGGAAACACCATATATTTT

v_call: TRBV5-1
d_call: .
j_call: TRBJ1-6
clone_size: .
cdr3_aa: CASSPMVGGDSPLHF
cdr3_nt: TGCGCCAGCAGCCCCATGGTAGGGGGGGACTCACCCCTCCACTTT

v_call: TRBV30
d_call: .
j_call: TRBJ1-1
clone_size: .
cdr3_aa: CAWSLTRNTEAFF
cdr3_nt: TGTGCCTGGAGTTTAACACGGAACACTGAAGCTTTCTTT

v_call: TRBV19
d_call: .
j_call: TRBJ1-1
clone_size: few
cdr3_aa: CASSIEQGTEAFF
cdr3_nt: TGTGCCAGTAGTATAGAACAGGGAACTGAAGCTTTCTTT

v_call: TRBV5-8
d_call: .
j_call: TRBJ1-6
clone_size: .
cdr3_aa: CASSLRGSNSPLHF
cdr3_nt: TGTGCCAGCAGCTTGAGGGGGTCGAATTCACCCCTCCACTTT

v_call: TRBV5-4
d_call: .
j_call: TRBJ2-1
clone_size: once
cdr3_aa: CASTPGGPRNEQFF
cdr3_nt: TGTGCCAGCACCCCGGGGGGCCCGAGGAATGAGCAGTTCTTC

v_call: TRBV5-1
d_call: .
j_call: TRBJ1-4
clone_size: few
cdr3_aa: CASSQRGIVSEKLFF
cdr3_nt: TGCGCCAGCAGTCAACGGGGGATCGTAAGTGAAAAACTGTTTTTT

v_call: TRBV6-1
d_call: .
j_call: TRBJ1-2
clone_size: .
cdr3_aa: CASSEDEGWRGGYTF
cdr3_nt: TGTGCCAGCAGTGAAGATGAGGGTTGGAGAGGTGGCTACACCTTC

v_call: TRBV6-5
d_call: .
j_call: TRBJ1-2
clone_size: .
cdr3_aa: CASSDSRGGGYTF
cdr3_nt: TGTGCCAGCAGTGACTCGCGGGGCGGTGGCTACACCTTC

v_call: TRBV15
d_call: .
j_call: TRBJ1-1
clone_size: .
cdr3_aa: CATKTTAGGLNTEAFF
cdr3_nt: TGTGCCACTAAAACCACGGCGGGGGGATTGAACACTGAAGCTTTCTTT

v_call: TRBV6-5
d_call: .
j_call: TRBJ1-2
clone_size: .
cdr3_aa: CASSSRIPGGVYTF
cdr3_nt: TGTGCCAGCAGTTCGCGGATCCCTGGCGGAGTCTACACCTTC

v_call: TRBV7-2
d_call: TRBD1
j_call: TRBJ1-2
clone_size: .
cdr3_aa: CASSPVTGGAYGYTF
cdr3_nt: TGTGCCAGCAGCCCTGTGACAGGGGGGGCGTATGGCTACACCTTC

v_call: TRBV6-1
d_call: .
j_call: TRBJ1-4
clone_size: .
cdr3_aa: CASSERAGLTNEKLFF
cdr3_nt: TGTGCCAGCAGTGAAAGGGCAGGGCTTACTAATGAAAAACTGTTTTTT

v_call: TRBV19
d_call: .
j_call: TRBJ2-2
clone_size: .
cdr3_aa: CASSIQGLTGELFF
cdr3_nt: TGTGCCAGTAGTATACAGGGCCTCACCGGGGAGCTGTTTTTT

v_call: TRBV12-5
d_call: .
j_call: TRBJ1-5
clone_size: .
cdr3_aa: CASGSDRPNQPQHF
cdr3_nt: TGTGCTAGTGGGTCAGACAGACCCAATCAGCCCCAGCATTTT